This TCR beta chain came from a study of shared clonotypes between healthy human individuals. Study at large: CD4 naive cells filled three plates per donor, CD4 memory three, CD8 naive two and CD8 memory one.

Produced via immunoSEQ multiplex PCR; TCRdb's table is partial and in-frame only. The sample has over 400,000 clones; approximately 95% are singletons. Trimming took 7 bases from V and 6 from J, leaving 15 bases between them. Per germline, CDR1 LNHDA and CDR2 SQIVND (reference sequence). The length of the CDR3 is 13 residues. The sequencing sample was made of naive CD4+ T cells sorted from blood. Subset described: CD45RA+ positively selected. The TCR was taken from a woman under 40 in good health. The chain combines TRBV19 with TRBJ2-5; D is undetermined. The CDR3 loop reads CASNGGPSKTQYF. The CDR3 DNA reads TGTGCCAGTAACGGCGGTCCGTCGAAGACCCAGTACTTC.